The present entry profiles one TCR beta chain with its context. These data are taken from a study of cytomegalovirus exposure and HLA in healthy donors. This CDR3 spans 14 amino acids. Germline lookup yields CDR1 LNHDA and CDR2 SQIVND (reference sequence). V lost 3 bases, J lost 4 bases, and 10 bases lay in between. The PCR had 60 Vbeta and 13 Jbeta primers. The data were produced by immunoSEQ multiplex PCR, yet TCRdb's version contains in-frame clones alone and is incomplete. The sample contains around 120,000 clones, over 70% of which appear only once. The V call is TRBV19, the J call TRBJ1-3; no firm D call. This clonotype was obtained from a woman in her 40s in good health and CMV-seronegative. Sequencing used PBMCs. This CDR3 reads CASSMLVEGNTIYF. Written as DNA, the CDR3 is TGTGCCAGTAGTATGTTGGTCGAGGGAAACACCATATATTTT.